One sample yielded the 9 T cell receptor beta chains listed below, sequenced in a study of tumor T cells in aggressive B-cell lymphoma. TCRdb keeps only in-frame clones here, not all; method: immunoSEQ multiplex PCR. The table records about 7,900 clones, about four fifths of them present only once. The sample comprised tumor tissue. The receptor set was obtained from an adult with diffuse large B cell lymphoma.

This clone was counted a few times. V gene TRBV6-6 combines with J gene TRBJ2-1; TRBD2 matches at 11 bases. Looked up from germline, CDR1 is MNHNY and CDR2 is SVGAGI (reference sequence). The CDR3 contains 14 residues. V trimming: 2 bases; J trimming: 9 bases; junction bases outside the gene matches: 3. CDR3 region: CASSYQTSGTEQFF. The CDR3 nucleotides read TGTGCCAGCAGTTACCAGACTAGCGGGACTGAGCAGTTCTTC.

This clone was counted a few times. V is TRBV2 and J is TRBJ2-1; TRBD2 matches at 10 bases. The CDR3 loop spans 15 amino acids. The V segment lost 0 bases and the J segment 9 bases; nucleotides outside the gene matches: 5. CDR1 and CDR2 from the germline V gene are SNHLY and FYNNEI. CDR3 loop: CASSEAVGLAPEQFF. CDR3 sequence (DNA): TGTGCCAGCAGTGAAGCAGTGGGACTAGCGCCTGAGCAGTTCTTC.

The chain couples TRBV18 to TRBJ2-1; 8 positions match TRBD2. Trimming cost V 3 bases and J 3 bases; bases outside gene matches: 4. Germline-derived CDR1 and CDR2 are KGHSH and LQKENI. The CDR3 is 15 amino acids. CDR3 sequence (DNA): TGTGCCAGCTCACCTCTAGCGGGCTACTACAATGAGCAGTTCTTC. It yields the protein CASSPLAGYYNEQFF.

The V call is TRBV9, the J call TRBJ1-2; no reliable D call. Trimming stripped 0 bases from V and 4 bases from J, with 10 bases between. CDR1 is SGDLS and CDR2 is YYNGEE in the germline V gene. The CDR3 has 14 amino acids. The CDR3 here is CASSVGADLYGYTF. The CDR3 DNA follows: TGTGCCAGCAGCGTAGGGGCAGACCTCTATGGCTACACCTTC.

V usage is TRBV5-4 and J usage is TRBJ1-2, with TRBD1 matching 8 bases. J gave up 2 bases and V 4 bases, and 10 bases lay outside the gene matches. The CDR3 runs to 16 residues. Germline CDR1 and CDR2: SGHNT and YYREEE (reference sequence). The CDR3 sequence is CASSPDRGSSNYGYTF. The CDR3 DNA is TGTGCCAGCAGCCCTGACAGGGGCTCCTCCAACTATGGCTACACCTTC.

The rearrangement joins TRBV19 to TRBJ1-2, with 9 positions matching TRBD1. The CDR3 covers 16 residues. CDR1 is LNHDA, CDR2 SQIVND, per germline (reference sequence). J gave up 6 bases and V 4 bases, and 12 bases lay outside the gene matches. This CDR3 is CASSTTLQGAENGYTF. As DNA, the CDR3 is TGTGCCAGTAGTACAACGCTACAGGGGGCAGAAAATGGCTACACCTTC.

This rearrangement joins TRBV18 to TRBJ2-5, with D possibly being TRBD2 (6 bases). The CDR3 totals 13 residues. Germline V gene lookup returns CDR1 KGHSH and CDR2 LQKENI. Trimming cost V 2 bases and J 7 bases, with 11 bases left between them. CDR3 coding DNA: TGTGCCAGCTCACCAGTCCAGGGAGGGACCCAGTACTTC. Protein: CASSPVQGGTQYF.

This chain joins TRBV28 and TRBJ1-6, with no clear D. CDR3 length equals 12 residues. Trimming removed 6 bases from V and 9 bases from J, with 9 bases in between. From germline, CDR1 is MDHEN and CDR2 SYDVKM. Here the CDR3 reads CASRTRGSPLHF. The CDR3 coding sequence is TGTGCCAGCAGAACGAGAGGTTCACCCCTCCACTTT.

The chain links TRBV27 to TRBJ2-1; 9 nucleotides agree with TRBD2. The CDR3 extends over 16 amino acids. The V gene end was trimmed by 5 bases and the J gene end by 8 bases; junction bases not matched to a gene: 13. Germline V lookup: CDR1 MNHEY, CDR2 SMNVEV (reference sequence). CDR3 DNA: TGTGCCAGCAGTACTATGACTAGCGGCCTCAACGATGAGCAGTTCTTC. Its protein product is CASSTMTSGLNDEQFF.